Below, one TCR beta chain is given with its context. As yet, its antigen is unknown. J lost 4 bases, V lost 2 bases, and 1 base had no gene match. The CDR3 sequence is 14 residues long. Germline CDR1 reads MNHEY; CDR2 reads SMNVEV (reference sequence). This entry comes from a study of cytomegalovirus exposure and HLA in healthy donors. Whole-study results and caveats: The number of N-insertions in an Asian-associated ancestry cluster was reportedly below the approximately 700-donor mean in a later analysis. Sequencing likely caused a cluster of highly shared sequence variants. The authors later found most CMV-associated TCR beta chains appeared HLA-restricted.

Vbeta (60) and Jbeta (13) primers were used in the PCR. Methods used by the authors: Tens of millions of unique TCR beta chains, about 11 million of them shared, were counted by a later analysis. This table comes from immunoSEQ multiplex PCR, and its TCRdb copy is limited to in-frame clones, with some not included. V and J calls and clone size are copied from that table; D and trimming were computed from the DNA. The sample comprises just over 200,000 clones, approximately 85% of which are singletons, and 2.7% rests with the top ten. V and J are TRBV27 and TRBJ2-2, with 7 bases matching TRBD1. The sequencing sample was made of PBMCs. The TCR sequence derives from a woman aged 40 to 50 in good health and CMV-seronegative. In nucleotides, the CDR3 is TGTGCCAGCAGTTTACAGGGGGTCACCGGGGAGCTGTTTTTT. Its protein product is CASSLQGVTGELFF.